These 30 T cell receptor beta chains were sequenced from one sample in a study of cytotoxic CD8 clonotypes in ibrutinib-treated CLL. Clones were sequenced by immunoSEQ multiplex PCR, and TCRdb holds only the in-frame ones, with some missing. Of approximately 45,000 clones listed, 65% are singletons. Sequenced here: PBMCs, sampled after 24 months of ibrutinib treatment. The receptors here all came from a human donor with chronic lymphocytic leukemia.

The rearrangement links TRBV5-1 to TRBJ1-1; D remains ambiguous. The V and J ends lost 0 bases and 2 bases respectively, with 17 bases between them. The CDR3 has 17 amino acids. Germline V CDR1 and CDR2: SGHRS, YFSETQ. The chain's CDR3 is CASSLGTNNALNTEAFF. In DNA form, the CDR3 reads TGCGCCAGCAGCTTGGGCACCAATAATGCTTTAAACACTGAAGCTTTCTTT.

The rearrangement joins TRBV11-2 to TRBJ2-1; D possibly corresponds to TRBD2 (6 bases). Trimming took off 2 bases at V and 14 bases at J, with 16 bases between the two ends. The CDR3 loop spans 13 amino acids. Germline CDR1 SGHAT, CDR2 FQNNGV. For the CDR3, the DNA is TGTGCCAGCAGCTTATTGGGGGGAGCGGAAAAGTTCTTC. It yields the protein CASSLLGGAEKFF.

This chain uses TRBV6-5 with TRBJ2-4, with a tentative D call TRBD2 (6 bases). The CDR3 is 14 residues long. Germline CDR1 reads MNHEY; CDR2 reads SVGAGI. Trimming removed 7 bases from V and 3 bases from J, with 13 bases in between. Here the CDR3 reads CASIETRGKNIQYF. The CDR3 coding sequence is TGTGCCAGCATTGAGACTAGGGGCAAAAACATTCAGTACTTC.

The rearrangement links TRBV6-5 to TRBJ1-1, with 7 bases fitting TRBD1. Looked up from germline, CDR1 is MNHEY and CDR2 is SVGAGI. This CDR3 region has 14 residues. Trimming took 4 bases from V and 2 from J; bases not matched to a gene: 4. Here the CDR3 reads CASSFRTGNTEAFF. For the CDR3, the DNA is TGTGCCAGCAGTTTTCGGACAGGCAACACTGAAGCTTTCTTT.

The rearrangement links TRBV6-1 to TRBJ1-5; 9 bases match TRBD1. Germline CDR1 reads MNHNS; CDR2 reads SASEGT. This CDR3 comprises 13 residues. The trim removed 5 bases at V and 10 bases at J, leaving 6 bases unmatched. CDR3 loop: CASSRQGGRPQHF. For the CDR3, the DNA is TGTGCCAGCAGTCGACAGGGGGGTAGACCCCAGCATTTT.

This clone was counted a single time. V gene TRBV25-1 combines with J gene TRBJ2-7; no clear D gene. CDR1 and CDR2 from the germline V gene are MGHDK and SYGVNS. The length of the CDR3 is 11 residues. Trimming pared 4 bases from V and 2 bases from J, leaving 3 bases between. The CDR3 protein is CASSGAYEQYF. Here the CDR3 DNA reads TGTGCCAGCAGTGGGGCCTACGAGCAGTACTTC.

The chain's CDR3 is CASSMEGQHEQFF. The DNA of the CDR3 is TGTGCCAGCAGTATGGAGGGACAACATGAGCAGTTCTTC. The V gene is TRBV2, the J gene TRBJ2-1; possibly TRBD1 or TRBD2 for D (6 bases each). The germline CDR1 and CDR2 sequences are SNHLY and FYNNEI. V dropped 5 bases and J dropped 8 bases, with 13 bases sitting between them. The CDR3 spans 13 residues.

This clone has at least ten counts. At one end the junction does not follow the germline gene, possibly because of a read error. This rearrangement joins TRBV2 to TRBJ1-2, with D perhaps TRBD1 (5 bases). This CDR3 spans 11 amino acids. Germline values: CDR1 SNHLY, CDR2 FYNNEI. CDR3 region: CASSEDVGTPF. The CDR3 DNA reads as TGTGCCAGCAGTGAGGATGTTGGGACTCCCTTC.

The V call is TRBV11-1, the J call TRBJ2-3; D could derive from TRBD1 or TRBD2 (5 bases each). The length of the CDR3 is 16 residues. Germline CDR1 SGHAT, CDR2 FQDESV (reference sequence). The V end lost 5 bases, the J end lost 2 bases, and 17 bases lay between the germline ends. As DNA, the CDR3 is TGTGCCAGCAGCAGGGCGAGGGGCGGAAACACAGATACGCAGTATTTT. Translated, it gives CASSRARGGNTDTQYF.

This chain links TRBV2 with TRBJ1-3; 7 bases fit TRBD1. Germline trimming cut 6 bases from V and 4 bases from J; bases unmatched to any gene: 3. Germline CDR1 SNHLY, CDR2 FYNNEI. There are 13 residues in the CDR3. Here the CDR3 reads CASRTGRGNTIYF. The CDR3 DNA reads as TGTGCCAGCAGGACAGGGAGAGGAAACACCATATATTTT.

The V and J genes are TRBV18 and TRBJ1-5, with D unresolved. This CDR3 is built from 14 residues. Germline CDR1 is KGHSH and CDR2 is LQKENI. Trimming shortened V by 1 base and J by 4 bases, and 8 bases separated the two germline ends. In nucleotides, the CDR3 is TGTGCCAGCTCACCACTTGGGGAAAATCAGCCCCAGCATTTT. Its protein product is CASSPLGENQPQHF.

This clone has just a few counts. This rearrangement joins TRBV21-1 to TRBJ2-7; TRBD1 was called by the table and not checked on the DNA. TRBV21-1 is reported as a pseudogene. This CDR3 is built from 16 residues. CDR3 loop: CASSVEGSTGSYEQYF. The CDR3 region has the DNA TGTGCCAGCAGCGTAGAAGGATCGACAGGCTCCTACGAGCAGTACTTC.

The chain links TRBV5-1 to TRBJ2-7; 10 bases are shared with TRBD2. V was clipped by 1 base and J by 2 bases; unmatched bases: 15. Germline V gives CDR1 SGHRS, CDR2 YFSETQ. The CDR3 is 19 residues long. The CDR3 loop is CASSLRPSHSSGSAYEQYF. The CDR3 DNA sequence: TGCGCCAGCAGCTTGCGCCCCTCCCACTCTAGCGGGAGCGCCTACGAGCAGTACTTC. Complete variable domain (other parts from reference TRBV5-1 and TRBJ2-7): KAGVTQTPRYLIKTRGQQVTLSCSPISGHRSVSWYQQTPGQGLQFLFEYFSETQRNKGNFPGRFSGRQFSNSRSEMNVSTLELGDSALYLCASSLRPSHSSGSAYEQYFGPGTRLTVT.

This chain connects TRBV28 to TRBJ2-7, with 10 nucleotides matching TRBD2. CDR3 length equals 16 residues. The V gene end was trimmed by 3 bases and the J gene end by 1 base; junction bases not matched to a gene: 6. Germline loops: CDR1 MDHEN, CDR2 SYDVKM. The CDR3 DNA is TGTGCCAGCAGTTTTGTGGGACTAGCGAATTCCTACGAGCAGTACTTC. It specifies CASSFVGLANSYEQYF. Combining the CDR3 with reference TRBV28 and TRBJ2-7 gives the whole variable domain DVKVTQSSRYLVKRTGEKVFLECVQDMDHENMFWYRQDPGLGLRLIYFSYDVKMKEKGDIPEGYSVSREKKERFSLILESASTNQTSMYLCASSFVGLANSYEQYFGPGTRLTVT.

This sequence joins TRBV4-2 and TRBJ1-2, with a possible D match to TRBD1 (5 bases). V dropped 0 bases and J dropped 6 bases, with 11 bases sitting between them. Germline lookup yields CDR1 LGHNA and CDR2 YNFKEQ. This CDR3 contains 14 residues. The CDR3 nucleotides read TGTGCCAGCAGCCAAGATCCAGGGAGTGATGGCTACACCTTC. Translated: CASSQDPGSDGYTF.

By proportion, this clone is medium-sized. V gene TRBV7-8 combines with J gene TRBJ1-1, with D possibly matching TRBD1 (6 bases). Germline V gene sequence: CDR1 SGHVS, CDR2 FQNEAQ. Trimming pared 5 bases from V and 1 base from J, leaving 11 bases between. The CDR3 loop spans 14 amino acids. In nucleotides, the CDR3 is TGTGCCAGCAGCCAACAGGGAACGAACACTGAAGCTTTCTTT. Translation: CASSQQGTNTEAFF.

The V gene is TRBV14, the J gene TRBJ2-4; D unclear. CDR1 and CDR2 (germline): SGHDN, FVKESK. The CDR3 contains 13 residues. V was shortened by 1 base and J by 9 bases, with 10 bases between the two germline ends. CDR3 amino acids: CASSQVGRTIQYF. CDR3 DNA sequence: TGTGCCAGCAGCCAAGTTGGTCGAACCATTCAGTACTTC.

The chain combines TRBV5-1 with TRBJ2-3; 8 nucleotides align to TRBD2. Germline CDR1 SGHRS, CDR2 YFSETQ. The CDR3 extends over 20 amino acids. The ends lost 0 bases at V and 0 bases at J; junction bases unmatched: 15. The CDR3 bases are TGCGCCAGCAGCTTGGATCCAGCGGGGGTACCGGGAACTAGCACAGATACGCAGTATTTT. It codes for CASSLDPAGVPGTSTDTQYF.

The chain uses TRBV28 and TRBJ1-5; the D gene is possibly TRBD1 (5 bases). Germline V gene lookup returns CDR1 MDHEN and CDR2 SYDVKM. Trimming stripped 5 bases from V and 3 bases from J, with 17 bases between. This CDR3 comprises 16 residues. The CDR3 sequence: CASSQGWAGVNQPQHF. The DNA of the CDR3 is TGTGCCAGCAGTCAAGGGTGGGCGGGGGTCAATCAGCCCCAGCATTTT.

The genes are TRBV28 and TRBJ1-1, with unresolved D. The germline V gene encodes CDR1 MDHEN and CDR2 SYDVKM. V was clipped by 4 bases and J by 9 bases, with 9 bases between them. CDR3 length equals 11 residues. CDR3 bases: TGTGCCAGCAGTTCGGGGTTAAAAGCTTTCTTT. It yields the protein CASSSGLKAFF.

This CDR3 reads CASSQVYSFEGSYEQYF. The CDR3, as DNA: TGCGCCAGCAGCCAAGTCTACAGCTTTGAAGGCTCCTACGAGCAGTACTTC. This chain connects TRBV4-1 to TRBJ2-7; the D is unclear. CDR1 is MGHRA and CDR2 is YSYEKL in the germline V gene. Trimming left V 1 base short and J 0 bases short, with 16 bases between. The length of the CDR3 is 17 residues.

The V call is TRBV6-5, the J call TRBJ2-1; TRBD2 agrees at 14 bases. The CDR3 extends over 14 amino acids. The ends lost 7 bases at V and 7 bases at J; junction bases unmatched: 3. CDR1 is MNHEY, CDR2 SVGAGI, per germline. The chain's CDR3 is CASKGLAGVNEQFF. CDR3 in DNA: TGTGCCAGCAAGGGACTAGCGGGAGTAAATGAGCAGTTCTTC.

The J gene is TRBJ2-1, the V gene TRBV7-2; D is unresolved. The CDR3 totals 12 residues. The germline CDR1 and CDR2 sequences are SGHTA and FQGNSA. Between the trimmed V and J ends, which lost 5 bases and 10 bases, there was a span of 12 bases. In DNA form, the CDR3 reads TGTGCCAGCAGCCCAGGAGCGTGGGAGCAGTTCTTC. Residues: CASSPGAWEQFF.

The chain carries TRBV27 and TRBJ2-7, with 8 nucleotides matching TRBD1. Germline V gives CDR1 MNHEY, CDR2 SMNVEV (reference sequence). This CDR3 contains 13 residues. With 5 bases clipped from V and 5 bases from J, the junction kept 5 bases outside the gene matches. The CDR3 loop is CASSPRTGHEQYF. The CDR3 DNA follows: TGTGCCAGCAGTCCGAGGACAGGGCACGAGCAGTACTTC.

This chain connects TRBV6-1 to TRBJ2-4; D remains unclear. This CDR3 has 11 residues. The germline CDR1 and CDR2 sequences are MNHNS and SASEGT. Trimming took 5 bases from V and 7 from J, leaving 6 bases between them. CDR3 region: CASSSVNIQYF. CDR3 nucleotides: TGTGCCAGCAGTTCAGTTAACATTCAGTACTTC.

This clone was counted ten times or more. This sequence joins TRBV29-1 and TRBJ1-5; D is ambiguous. Germline V lookup: CDR1 SQVTM, CDR2 ANQGSEA. This CDR3 comprises 13 residues. The ends were cut back, 4 bases at V and 0 bases at J, with 7 bases in the middle. The CDR3 DNA sequence: TGCAGCGTTGCGACCTCTAGCAATCAGCCCCAGCATTTT. Translated, it gives CSVATSSNQPQHF.

V gene TRBV5-7 combines with J gene TRBJ2-1; maybe TRBD2 (6 bases). TRBV5-7 is an ORF for which the function is uncertain. The CDR3 covers 14 residues. Deletions cut 1 base from V and 4 bases from J, with 9 bases between. The CDR3 region is CASSLSGEYNEQFF. CDR3 in DNA: TGTGCCAGCAGCTTGTCGGGGGAGTACAATGAGCAGTTCTTC.

The rearrangement links TRBV20-1 to TRBJ2-7; the D is unclear. Per the germline V gene, CDR1 is DFQATT and CDR2 is SNEGSKA (reference sequence). V was cut by 1 base and J by 1 base, with 2 bases left in between. The length of the CDR3 is 11 residues. DNA of the CDR3: TGCAGTGCTAGAGGTTCCTACGAGCAGTACTTC. Protein product: CSARGSYEQYF.

This clone has just one count. The J gene is TRBJ2-3, the V gene TRBV5-1; D gene ambiguous. The germline V and J ends were trimmed by 0 bases and 4 bases, with 6 bases remaining between them. Germline CDR1 and CDR2: SGHRS and YFSETQ. The CDR3 consists of 13 residues. Here the CDR3 reads CASSLGRADTQYF. CDR3 nucleotide sequence: TGCGCCAGCAGCTTGGGTCGGGCAGATACGCAGTATTTT. Full variable domain (missing parts from reference TRBV5-1 and TRBJ2-3): KAGVTQTPRYLIKTRGQQVTLSCSPISGHRSVSWYQQTPGQGLQFLFEYFSETQRNKGNFPGRFSGRQFSNSRSEMNVSTLELGDSALYLCASSLGRADTQYFGPGTRLTVL.

The genes are TRBV30 and TRBJ1-4; D remains unclear. The length of the CDR3 is 15 residues. The V gene lost 0 bases and the J gene lost 8 bases, with 16 bases spanning the gap. Germline V gene data show CDR1 as GTSNPN and CDR2 as SVGIG (reference sequence). The CDR3 nucleotides read TGTGCCTGGAGTGTAGGGTCCCGGAGGAAGGAAAAACTGTTTTTT. Translated: CAWSVGSRRKEKLFF.